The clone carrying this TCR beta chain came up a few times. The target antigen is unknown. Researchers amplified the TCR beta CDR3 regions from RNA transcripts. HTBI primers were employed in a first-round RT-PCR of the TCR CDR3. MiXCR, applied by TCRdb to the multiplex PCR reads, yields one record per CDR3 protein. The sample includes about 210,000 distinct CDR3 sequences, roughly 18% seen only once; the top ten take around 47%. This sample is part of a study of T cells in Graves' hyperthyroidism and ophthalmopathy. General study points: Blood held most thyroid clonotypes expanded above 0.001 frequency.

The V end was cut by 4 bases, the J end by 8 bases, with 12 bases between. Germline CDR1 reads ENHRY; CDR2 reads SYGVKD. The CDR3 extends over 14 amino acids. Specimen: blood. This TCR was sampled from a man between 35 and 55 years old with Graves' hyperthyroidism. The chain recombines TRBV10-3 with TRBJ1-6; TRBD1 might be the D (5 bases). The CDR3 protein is CAISAGRRDSPLHF. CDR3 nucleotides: TGTGCCATCAGTGCAGGGAGAAGGGATTCACCCCTCCACTTT.